These T cell receptor beta chains were read from a single sample in a study of PD-1 blockade in classical Hodgkin lymphoma. Method: immunoSEQ multiplex PCR; TCRdb's copy keeps in-frame clones and lacks some. The sample lists roughly 50,000 clones; 86% were seen once. The starting material was peripheral blood mononuclear cells (PBMCs), obtained before the fourth cycle of nivolumab. The receptors shown here come from a human donor with classical Hodgkin lymphoma. Each CDR3 is given with its conserved first and last residue. Fields, in order: J gene, D gene, clone size, V gene, CDR3 DNA, CDR3 protein. The D gene is left open where the match is weak. Rows give clone size only sometimes, using once, few, many, or a class for an expanded clone.

TRBJ2-5,TRBD1,.,TRBV27,TGTGCCAGCAGTTCTACGACAGGGGGCGGAGAGACCCAGTACTTC,CASSSTTGGGETQYF
TRBJ2-7,.,.,TRBV29-1,TGCAGCGTTGAAGCCCAGCGAAGGGCATTTTCCTACGAGCAGTACTTC,CSVEAQRRAFSYEQYF
TRBJ2-3,.,.,TRBV6-1,TGTGCCACATCACAAGCAGGGGCCGGCACAGATACGCAGTATTTT,CATSQAGAGTDTQYF
TRBJ1-5,.,.,TRBV19,TGTGCCAGTATACCCCGGGGCTCCGATAATCAGCCCCAGCATTTT,CASIPRGSDNQPQHF
TRBJ2-3,TRBD2,.,TRBV6-1,TGTGCCAGCAGTCCACTAGCGGCTCGTGGTACGCAGTATTTT,CASSPLAARGTQYF
TRBJ2-3,TRBD2,few,TRBV9,TGTGCCAGCAGCGTAGGGGGAAGTGAGGGAGGGCCGGGAGATACGCAGTATTTT,CASSVGGSEGGPGDTQYF
TRBJ1-2,TRBD1,.,TRBV9,TGTGCCAGCAGCTCCCGGGGGACAGGGGCGAGCTATGGCTACACCTTC,CASSSRGTGASYGYTF
TRBJ1-5,TRBD1,.,TRBV28,TGTGCCAGCATTGGGCAGGGGGTCCGTCAGCCCCAGCATTTT,CASIGQGVRQPQHF
TRBJ2-3,.,.,TRBV6-1,TGTGCCAGCAGTGTAGACAGAGCTAGCACAGATACGCAGTATTTT,CASSVDRASTDTQYF
TRBJ1-2,TRBD1,.,TRBV27,TGTGCCAGCAGTCAAGGTCTCAGGGGGTATGGCTACACCTTC,CASSQGLRGYGYTF
TRBJ1-1,.,.,TRBV28,TGTGCCAGCACTAACCACCGGGACCTAGGACGGAACACTGAAGCTTTCTTT,CASTNHRDLGRNTEAFF
TRBJ2-7,.,.,TRBV28,TGTGCCAGCAGTTTATGGCCCTACGAGCAGTACTTC,CASSLWPYEQYF
TRBJ2-7,.,.,TRBV6-6,TGTGCCAGTGACCGGGGTACCTACGAGCAGTACTTC,CASDRGTYEQYF
TRBJ2-6,.,.,TRBV6-1,TGTGCCAGCAGTGAAGCACACGGTGACGGGGCCAACGTCCTGACTTTC,CASSEAHGDGANVLTF
TRBJ1-5,TRBD1,.,TRBV10-3,TGTGCCATCTGGCAGGGGGCCACCAATCAGCCCCAGCATTTT,CAIWQGATNQPQHF
TRBJ2-5,.,.,TRBV7-9,TGTGCCAGCAGCTCCGGAGGGGTCCAGTACTTC,CASSSGGVQYF
TRBJ2-7,TRBD2,few,TRBV11-2,TGTGCCAGCCTTACTAGCGGGAGAGACGAGCAGTACTTC,CASLTSGRDEQYF
TRBJ2-1,.,.,TRBV28,TGTGCCAGCAGTTTACTGAATGAGCAGTTCTTC,CASSLLNEQFF
TRBJ2-1,TRBD2,.,TRBV10-2,TGCGCCAGCAGGGTTCTAGCGGGAGGGCCCCATGAGCAGTTCTTC,CASRVLAGGPHEQFF
TRBJ2-3,TRBD2,.,TRBV6-9,TGTGCCAGCAGTCAAATTCCCGGGGCGGGAGGGCCGATTGCAGATACGCAGTATTTT,CASSQIPGAGGPIADTQYF
TRBJ1-6,TRBD1,few,TRBV7-8,TGTGCCAGCAGCTTACAGGGGGTCTTCTATAATTCACCCCTCCACTTT,CASSLQGVFYNSPLHF
TRBJ1-1,TRBD1,.,TRBV23-1,TGCGCCAGCAGTCACCTGGACAGGCAAGCTTTCTTT,CASSHLDRQAFF
TRBJ1-1,.,.,TRBV4-1,TGCGCCAGCAGCCAAGGGGCTACAGGGAAAATGAACACTGAAGCTTTCTTT,CASSQGATGKMNTEAFF
TRBJ1-5,TRBD1,.,TRBV2,TGTGCCAGCACCCCTCCGCTGACAGGGAAGGGTAGCAATCAGCCCCAGCATTTT,CASTPPLTGKGSNQPQHF
TRBJ1-2,.,.,TRBV11-2,TGTGCCAGCAGCTTAGACAGGTCAGCAGGCGGCTACACCTTC,CASSLDRSAGGYTF
TRBJ2-3,.,.,TRBV5-1,TGCGCCAGCAGCTTGGCCCTTGGGTTAGATACGCAGTATTTT,CASSLALGLDTQYF